This TCR beta chain was obtained from a study of cytomegalovirus exposure and HLA in healthy donors. The CDR3 is 16 residues long. Germline V lookup: CDR1 SGHVS, CDR2 FNYEAQ. V dropped 5 bases and J dropped 0; count of bases not matched to a gene: 3. In the PCR, 60 Vbeta and 13 Jbeta primers were used. The repertoire was sequenced with immunoSEQ multiplex PCR; TCRdb's copy has only in-frame clones and lacks some. Found here are roughly 190,000 clones, around 85% of them singletons; the top ten hold about 6%. Study findings and constraints: Donor immune exposure was known only as CMV serostatus. In a later analysis, HLA-associated TCR beta chains were more clonally expanded than equally common others. According to an earlier analysis, most TCR beta V segments yielded productive rearrangements about 87% or about 30% of the time.

Comments on this clone: The target antigen is unknown.

Material for sequencing was PBMCs. V is TRBV7-6 and J is TRBJ2-5; TRBD2 aligns across 13 bases. The clonotype originates from a man in his forties in good health and CMV-seropositive. The CDR3 coding sequence is TGTGCCAGCAGCCTGACTAGCGGGGGGTACCAAGAGACCCAGTACTTC. It is translated as CASSLTSGGYQETQYF.